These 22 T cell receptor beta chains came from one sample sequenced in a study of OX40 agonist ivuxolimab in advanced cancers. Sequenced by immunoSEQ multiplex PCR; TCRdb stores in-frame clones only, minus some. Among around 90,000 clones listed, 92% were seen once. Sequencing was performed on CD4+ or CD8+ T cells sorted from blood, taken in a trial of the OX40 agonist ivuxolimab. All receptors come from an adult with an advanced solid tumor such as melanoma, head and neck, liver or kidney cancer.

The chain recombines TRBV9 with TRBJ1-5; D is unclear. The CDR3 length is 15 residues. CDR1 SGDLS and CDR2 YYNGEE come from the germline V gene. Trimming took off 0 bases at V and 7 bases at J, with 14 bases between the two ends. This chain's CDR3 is CASSVEGYPGQPQHF. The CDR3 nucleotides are TGTGCCAGCAGCGTAGAAGGCTACCCTGGGCAGCCCCAGCATTTT.

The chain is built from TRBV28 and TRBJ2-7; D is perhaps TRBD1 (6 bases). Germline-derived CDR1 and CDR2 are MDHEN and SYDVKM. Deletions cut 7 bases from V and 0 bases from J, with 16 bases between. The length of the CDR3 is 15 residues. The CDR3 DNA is TGTGCCAGCACCCCCTGGCAGGGGAGCTCCTACGAGCAGTACTTC. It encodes CASTPWQGSSYEQYF.

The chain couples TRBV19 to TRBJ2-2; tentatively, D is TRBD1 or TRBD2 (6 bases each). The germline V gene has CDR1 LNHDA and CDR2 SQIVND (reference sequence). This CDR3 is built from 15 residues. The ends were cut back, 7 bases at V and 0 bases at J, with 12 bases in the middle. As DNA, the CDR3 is TGTGCCAGTACCCTAAGGGGGGCGAACACCGGGGAGCTGTTTTTT. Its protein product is CASTLRGANTGELFF. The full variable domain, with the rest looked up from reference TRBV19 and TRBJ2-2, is DGGITQSPKYLFRKEGQNVTLSCEQNLNHDAMYWYRQDPGQGLRLIYYSQIVNDFQKGDIAEGYSVSREKKESFPLTVTSAQKNPTAFYLCASTLRGANTGELFFGEGSRLTVL.

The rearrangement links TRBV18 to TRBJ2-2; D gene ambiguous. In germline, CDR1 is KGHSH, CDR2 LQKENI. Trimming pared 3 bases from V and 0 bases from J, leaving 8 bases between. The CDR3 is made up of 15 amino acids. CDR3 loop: CASSPTVANTGELFF. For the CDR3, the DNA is TGTGCCAGCTCACCTACAGTAGCGAACACCGGGGAGCTGTTTTTT.

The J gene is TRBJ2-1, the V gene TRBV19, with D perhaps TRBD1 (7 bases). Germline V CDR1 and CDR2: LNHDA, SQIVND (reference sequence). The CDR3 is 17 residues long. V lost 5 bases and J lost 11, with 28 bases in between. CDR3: CASSLGGIGGQNAQQFF. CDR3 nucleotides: TGTGCCAGTAGTCTCGGGGGTATCGGGGGACAGAACGCCCAGCAGTTCTTC.

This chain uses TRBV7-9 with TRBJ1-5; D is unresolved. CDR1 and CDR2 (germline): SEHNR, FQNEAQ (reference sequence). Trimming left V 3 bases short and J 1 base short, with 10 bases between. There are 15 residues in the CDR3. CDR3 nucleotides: TGTGCCAGCAGCTTTTTGGTGGGGAGCAATCAGCCCCAGCATTTT. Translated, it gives CASSFLVGSNQPQHF.

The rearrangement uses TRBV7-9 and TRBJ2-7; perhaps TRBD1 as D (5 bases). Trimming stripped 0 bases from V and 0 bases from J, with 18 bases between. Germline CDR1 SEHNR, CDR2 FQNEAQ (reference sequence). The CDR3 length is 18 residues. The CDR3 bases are TGTGCCAGCAGCTTAGCTGGACAACGAATGAGGAGCTCCTACGAGCAGTACTTC. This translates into CASSLAGQRMRSSYEQYF.

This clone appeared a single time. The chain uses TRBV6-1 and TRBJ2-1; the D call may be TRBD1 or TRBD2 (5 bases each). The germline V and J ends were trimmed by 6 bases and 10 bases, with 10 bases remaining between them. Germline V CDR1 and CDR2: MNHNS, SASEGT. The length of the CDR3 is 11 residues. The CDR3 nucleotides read TGTGCCAGCAGCCCTGGGGGAGAGCAGTTCTTC. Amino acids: CASSPGGEQFF.

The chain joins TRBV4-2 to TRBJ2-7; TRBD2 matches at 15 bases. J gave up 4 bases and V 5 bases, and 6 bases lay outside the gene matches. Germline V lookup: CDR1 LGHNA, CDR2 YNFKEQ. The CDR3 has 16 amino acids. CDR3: CASSGTSGRTRYEQYF. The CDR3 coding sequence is TGTGCCAGCAGCGGGACTAGCGGGAGGACCCGTTACGAGCAGTACTTC.

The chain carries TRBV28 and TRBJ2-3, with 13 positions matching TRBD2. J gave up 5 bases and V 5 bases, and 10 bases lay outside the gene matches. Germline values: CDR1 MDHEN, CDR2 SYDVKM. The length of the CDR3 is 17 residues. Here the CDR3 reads CASSLTSGRAGRDTQYF. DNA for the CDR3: TGTGCCAGCAGTCTAACTAGCGGGAGGGCCGGTCGAGATACGCAGTATTTT.

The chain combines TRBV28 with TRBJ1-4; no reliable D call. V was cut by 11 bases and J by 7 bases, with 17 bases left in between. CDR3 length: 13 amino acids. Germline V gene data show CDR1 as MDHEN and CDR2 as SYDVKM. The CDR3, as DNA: TGTGCCGCCTCTCCGACGGGTTCTGAAAAACTGTTTTTT. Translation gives CAASPTGSEKLFF.

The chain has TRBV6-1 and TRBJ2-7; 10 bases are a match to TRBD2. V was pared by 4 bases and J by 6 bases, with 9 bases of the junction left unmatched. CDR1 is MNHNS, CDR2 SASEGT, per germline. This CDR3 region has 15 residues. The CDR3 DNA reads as TGTGCCAGCAGTGCGAGGGCTAGCGGGAGCGGCGAGCAGTACTTC. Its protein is CASSARASGSGEQYF.

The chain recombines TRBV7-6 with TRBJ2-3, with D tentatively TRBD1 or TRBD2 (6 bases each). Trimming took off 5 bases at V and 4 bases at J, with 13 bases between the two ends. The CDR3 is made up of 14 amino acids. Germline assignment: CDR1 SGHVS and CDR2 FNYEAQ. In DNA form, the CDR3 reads TGTGCCAGCAGCCCCTACGGGGGCTCAGATACGCAGTATTTT. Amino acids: CASSPYGGSDTQYF.

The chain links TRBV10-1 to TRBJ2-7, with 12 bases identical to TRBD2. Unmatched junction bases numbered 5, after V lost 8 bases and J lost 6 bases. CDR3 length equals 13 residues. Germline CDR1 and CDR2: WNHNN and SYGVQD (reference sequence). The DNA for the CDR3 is TGCGCCAGCGCCGGACTAGCGGGGTCCGAGCAGTACTTC. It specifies CASAGLAGSEQYF.

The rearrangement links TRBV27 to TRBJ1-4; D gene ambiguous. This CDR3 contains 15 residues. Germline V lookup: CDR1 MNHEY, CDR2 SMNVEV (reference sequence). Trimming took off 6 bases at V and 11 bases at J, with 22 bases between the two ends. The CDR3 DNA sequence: TGTGCCAGCAGGAGCTCTTTGAAAGCCCGTGGGAAACTGTTTTTT. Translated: CASRSSLKARGKLFF.

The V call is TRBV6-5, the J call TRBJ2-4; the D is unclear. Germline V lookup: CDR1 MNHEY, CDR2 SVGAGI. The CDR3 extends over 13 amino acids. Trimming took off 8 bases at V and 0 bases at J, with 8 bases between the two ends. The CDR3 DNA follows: TGTGCCAGCGGTCAAGTAGCCAAAAACATTCAGTACTTC. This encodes CASGQVAKNIQYF.

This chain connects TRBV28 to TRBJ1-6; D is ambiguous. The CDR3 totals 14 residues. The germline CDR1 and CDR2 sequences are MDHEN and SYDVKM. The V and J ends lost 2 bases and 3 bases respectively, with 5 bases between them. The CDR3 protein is CASSLSNYNSPLHF. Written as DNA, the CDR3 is TGTGCCAGCAGTTTAAGTAACTATAATTCACCCCTCCACTTT.

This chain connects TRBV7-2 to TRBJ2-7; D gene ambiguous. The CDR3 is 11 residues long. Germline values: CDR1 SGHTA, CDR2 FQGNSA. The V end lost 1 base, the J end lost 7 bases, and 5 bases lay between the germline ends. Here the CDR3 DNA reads TGTGCCAGCAGCTTAGTAAGTGAGCAGTACTTC. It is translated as CASSLVSEQYF. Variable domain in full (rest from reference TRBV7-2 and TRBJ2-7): GAGVSQSPSNKVTEKGKDVELRCDPISGHTALYWYRQSLGQGLEFLIYFQGNSAPDKSGLPSDRFSAERTGGSVSTLTIQRTQQEDSAVYLCASSLVSEQYFGPGTRLTVT.

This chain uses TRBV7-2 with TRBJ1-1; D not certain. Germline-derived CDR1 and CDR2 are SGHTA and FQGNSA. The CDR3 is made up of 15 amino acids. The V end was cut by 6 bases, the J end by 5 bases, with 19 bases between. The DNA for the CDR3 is TGTGCCAGCAGAACGGCGTCGGGGATCGAGACTGAAGCTTTCTTT. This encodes CASRTASGIETEAFF.

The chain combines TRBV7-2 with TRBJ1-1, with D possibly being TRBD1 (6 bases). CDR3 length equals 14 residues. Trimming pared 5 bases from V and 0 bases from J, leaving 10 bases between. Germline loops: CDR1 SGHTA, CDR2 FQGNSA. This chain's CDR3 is CASSHRTVNTEAFF. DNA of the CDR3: TGTGCCAGCAGCCATCGGACAGTGAACACTGAAGCTTTCTTT.

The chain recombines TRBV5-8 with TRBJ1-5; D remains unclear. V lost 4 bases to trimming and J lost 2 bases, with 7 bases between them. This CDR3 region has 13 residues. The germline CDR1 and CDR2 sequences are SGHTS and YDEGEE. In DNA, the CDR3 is TGTGCCAGCAGCCCCTTCGGCAATCAGCCCCAGCATTTT. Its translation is CASSPFGNQPQHF.

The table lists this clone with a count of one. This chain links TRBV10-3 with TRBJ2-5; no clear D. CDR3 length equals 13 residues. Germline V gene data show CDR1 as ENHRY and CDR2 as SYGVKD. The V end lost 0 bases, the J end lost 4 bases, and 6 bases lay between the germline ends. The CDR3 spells CAISESARETQYF. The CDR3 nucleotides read TGTGCCATCAGTGAGTCGGCCCGAGAGACCCAGTACTTC.